This T cell receptor beta chain comes out of a study of cytomegalovirus exposure and HLA in healthy donors. Study outcomes and limitations: An analysis was carried out at a later point. It showed that HLA-associated TCR beta chains were more clonally expanded than equally common non-associated chains. Under in vitro conditions, a few CMV-associated chains were confirmed as specific for CMV antigens. Versus the approximately 700-donor mean, an Asian-associated ancestry cluster reportedly showed fewer N-insertions in a later analysis. Earlier findings revealed that most TCR beta V segments proved productive either about 87% or about 30% of the time.

PCR used 60 Vbeta primers and 13 Jbeta primers. Sequencing was performed with immunoSEQ multiplex PCR; in TCRdb, only in-frame clones are kept and a portion is missing. The sample has about 200,000 clones; about 83% are singletons. There are 15 residues in the CDR3. Trimming left V 5 bases short and J 3 bases short, with 17 bases between. Germline V CDR1 and CDR2: SEHNR, FQNEAQ (reference sequence). To note about this clone: The antigen is not known.

This chain links TRBV7-9 with TRBJ2-7; weak D call: TRBD1 (5 bases). This TCR derives from a girl aged 5-17 years in good health and CMV-seronegative. Sequencing was performed on PBMCs. DNA for the CDR3: TGTGCCAGCAGCCGCAGACAGCGTGATAACTACGAGCAGTACTTC. Its translation is CASSRRQRDNYEQYF.